This T cell receptor (beta chain) originates from a study of T cells in Graves' hyperthyroidism and ophthalmopathy. Study observations and caveats: Blood samples included most of the expanded thyroid clonotypes exceeding 0.001. Before onset, by a median of about six months, the model predicted ophthalmopathy. Using 13 V-J features, a model discriminated ophthalmopathy from stable hyperthyroidism.

RNA transcripts were the template for amplifying TCR beta CDR3 regions. HTBI primers were used for first-round RT-PCR of the TCR CDR3. TCRdb reprocessed the multiplex PCR reads with MiXCR, giving one entry per CDR3 protein. Altogether about 500,000 distinct CDR3 sequences are present, roughly 16% being singletons, with the ten largest covering 25% to 30%. This clonotype was counted ten times or more. The antigen is undetermined. Disease duration was under 3 months in the ophthalmopathy patients, who also had a Clinical Activity Score of at least 3 and a NOSPECS grade of at least 4. This CDR3 has 14 amino acids. The germline V gene encodes CDR1 ENHRY and CDR2 SYGVKD. V shed 5 bases, J shed 6 bases, and the junction held 8 bases outside the gene matches.

The chain uses TRBV10-3 and TRBJ2-7, with TRBD2 identical over 9 bases. The sequence came from a woman aged 25 to 39 with Graves' ophthalmopathy. Sequencing was done on a sample of blood. CDR3 sequence: CAISPGTSQGEQYF. In DNA form, the CDR3 reads TGTGCCATCAGTCCCGGGACTAGCCAGGGCGAGCAGTACTTC.